The 16 T cell receptor beta chains reported below all come from one sample, sequenced in a study of spatial heterogeneity in lung cancer. Time point described: blood at routine non-recurrence follow-up after resection. TCRdb ran MiXCR on the 5' RACE reads and lists one entry per CDR3 protein. The data contain about 100,000 distinct CDR3 sequences, just under 20% of them singletons. Specimen: PBMCs, collected at follow-up. The source of these receptors is a male donor with early-stage non-small cell lung cancer.

This clonotype has more than one count but fewer than ten. The gene calls are TRBV10-2 and TRBJ1-6, with 7 bases identical to TRBD1. This CDR3 has 14 residues. J lost 5 bases, V lost 5 bases, and 3 bases had no gene match. CDR1 is WSHSY and CDR2 is SAAADI in the germline V gene. CDR3 sequence: CASSRTGDNSPLHF. CDR3 DNA sequence: TGCGCCAGCAGTCGGACAGGAGATAATTCACCCCTCCACTTT.

This rearrangement joins TRBV19 to TRBJ1-6; D is undetermined. The germline CDR1 and CDR2 sequences are LNHDA and SQIVND (reference sequence). This CDR3 region has 14 residues. Trimming took off 4 bases at V and 0 bases at J, with 4 bases between the two ends. The CDR3 region is CASSSSSYNSPLHF. The CDR3, as DNA: TGTGCCAGTAGTAGCAGCTCCTATAATTCACCCCTCCACTTT.

This clonotype was picked up a small number of times. The chain combines TRBV27 with TRBJ2-5; 7 nucleotides line up with TRBD1. The ends lost 5 bases at V and 7 bases at J; junction bases unmatched: 7. Germline V gene sequence: CDR1 MNHEY, CDR2 SMNVEV (reference sequence). CDR3 length equals 13 residues. The CDR3 loop is CASSRGGARTQYF. CDR3 in DNA: TGTGCCAGCAGTCGAGGGGGCGCGAGGACCCAGTACTTC.

This clonotype was seen more than once but under ten times. The genes are TRBV7-2 and TRBJ2-5; 10 bases match TRBD1. V shed 5 bases and J 6 bases; nucleotides not matched to a gene: 12. The germline CDR1 and CDR2 sequences are SGHTA and FQGNSA. CDR3 size: 16 residues. This chain's CDR3 is CASSPNRTGGKKTQYF. The CDR3 nucleotides read TGTGCCAGCAGCCCCAACCGGACAGGGGGAAAGAAGACCCAGTACTTC.

This clonotype was seen a few times. The rearrangement joins TRBV19 to TRBJ2-3, with D hard to call. Germline values: CDR1 LNHDA, CDR2 SQIVND (reference sequence). The CDR3 length is 14 residues. V was clipped by 4 bases and J by 3 bases, with 11 bases between them. CDR3 sequence: CASSTNFWTDTQYF. The CDR3 DNA is TGTGCCAGTAGTACCAATTTCTGGACAGATACGCAGTATTTT. The whole variable domain, filled in from reference TRBV19 and TRBJ2-3, reads DGGITQSPKYLFRKEGQNVTLSCEQNLNHDAMYWYRQDPGQGLRLIYYSQIVNDFQKGDIAEGYSVSREKKESFPLTVTSAQKNPTAFYLCASSTNFWTDTQYFGPGTRLTVL.

The chain carries TRBV18 and TRBJ1-5; tentative D call: TRBD1 (5 bases). The CDR3 sequence is 16 residues long. The germline gives CDR1 KGHSH, CDR2 LQKENI. V was shortened by 3 bases and J by 0 bases, with 12 bases between the two germline ends. In DNA, the CDR3 is TGTGCCAGCTCACCTTACGGGGGGGTTAGCAATCAGCCCCAGCATTTT. It translates to CASSPYGGVSNQPQHF.

The table lists this clonotype with a few counts. The V and J genes are TRBV27 and TRBJ1-2; no clear D. The length of the CDR3 is 14 residues. V shed 5 bases and J shed 4 bases, with 14 bases lying between them. The V gene's germline CDR1 is MNHEY and CDR2 SMNVEV (reference sequence). The CDR3 sequence: CASSPQTPPYGYTF. CDR3 sequence (DNA): TGTGCCAGCAGTCCTCAGACTCCTCCCTATGGCTACACCTTC.

This clonotype was detected only a few times. The chain couples TRBV2 to TRBJ1-2; possible D gene TRBD1, 6 bases. The CDR3 is made up of 12 amino acids. The germline V gene has CDR1 SNHLY and CDR2 FYNNEI. V was cut by 3 bases and J by 7 bases, with 9 bases left in between. CDR3 bases: TGTGCCAGCAGTGAGGGGACAACTGGCTACACCTTC. Translating gives CASSEGTTGYTF.

The gene calls are TRBV6-1 and TRBJ2-1; 7 nucleotides line up with TRBD1. Germline CDR1 reads MNHNS; CDR2 reads SASEGT. Trimming took 4 bases from V and 3 from J; bases not matched to a gene: 6. The CDR3 totals 15 residues. CDR3: CASSARDRDYNEQFF. CDR3 DNA sequence: TGTGCCAGCAGTGCCCGGGACAGAGACTACAATGAGCAGTTCTTC.

This chain uses TRBV14 with TRBJ1-5; 10 nucleotides line up with TRBD1. The V and J ends lost 1 base and 5 bases, in that order; junction bases with no gene match: 2. Germline values: CDR1 SGHDN, CDR2 FVKESK. The CDR3 totals 15 residues. CDR3 nucleotides: TGTGCCAGCAGCCAAGGGGACAGGGGACATCAGCCCCAGCATTTT. Residues: CASSQGDRGHQPQHF.

Only a few counts were recorded for this clonotype. The DNA for the CDR3 is TGTGCCAGCAGCTTAAGCCGTGTGTGGGCCGAGGCAGATACGCAGTATTTT. It encodes CASSLSRVWAEADTQYF. This chain uses TRBV7-8 with TRBJ2-3, with D unclear. Germline CDR1 and CDR2: SGHVS and FQNEAQ. Trimming took off 2 bases at V and 4 bases at J, with 19 bases between the two ends. The CDR3 is 17 amino acids.

CDR3 region: CASSLSTGTHTEAFF. CDR3 bases: TGTGCCAGCAGCTTGTCGACAGGGACTCACACTGAAGCTTTCTTT. The rearrangement uses TRBV11-2 and TRBJ1-1; TRBD1 matches at 7 bases. CDR1 and CDR2 from the germline V gene are SGHAT and FQNNGV. V trimming: 3 bases; J trimming: 3 bases; junction bases outside the gene matches: 7. This CDR3 spans 15 amino acids.

Only a few counts were recorded for this clonotype. The V and J genes are TRBV19 and TRBJ2-7; 11 nucleotides line up with TRBD1. The J segment lost 5 bases and the V segment lost 6 bases, leaving 3 bases of the junction unmatched. CDR3 length: 13 amino acids. CDR1 LNHDA and CDR2 SQIVND come from the germline V gene (reference sequence). The CDR3 coding sequence is TGTGCCAGTAGGGGGGACAGGGGGAACGAGCAGTACTTC. Translation gives CASRGDRGNEQYF.

This clonotype occurred a few times. The rearrangement uses TRBV20-1 and TRBJ1-2, with 7 positions matching TRBD1. CDR1 and CDR2 from the germline V gene are DFQATT and SNEGSKA (reference sequence). The CDR3 is made up of 14 amino acids. J lost 8 bases, V lost 3 bases, and 12 bases had no gene match. CDR3 in amino acids: CSASGETGREGYTF. CDR3 coding DNA: TGCAGTGCTAGTGGGGAGACAGGGCGAGAAGGCTACACCTTC.

V gene TRBV12-5 combines with J gene TRBJ2-5; the D is unclear. CDR1 and CDR2 (germline): LGHNT, FRNRAP. Trimming pared 5 bases from V and 3 bases from J, leaving 10 bases between. The CDR3 sequence is 13 residues long. The CDR3 region is CASGRTEKETQYF. The DNA of the CDR3 is TGTGCTAGTGGTCGGACGGAAAAAGAGACCCAGTACTTC.

The rearrangement links TRBV20-1 to TRBJ2-2; 12 bases fit TRBD2. V gave up 0 bases and J gave up 5 bases; unmatched junction bases: 10. The CDR3 sequence is 18 residues long. The germline gives CDR1 DFQATT, CDR2 SNEGSKA (reference sequence). In nucleotides, the CDR3 is TGCAGTGCTAGAGATGTGGCTAGCGGGGGGGCCACGACCGGGGAGCTGTTTTTT. Protein product: CSARDVASGGATTGELFF.